This T cell receptor beta chain was recorded in a study of cytotoxic CD8 clonotypes in ibrutinib-treated CLL. Study-wide background: Results showed some 25 partial and 2 complete responses; following median approximately 68 months, approximately 14 remained remitted, roughly twelve advanced. Mean productive templates were approximately 230,000; mean productive rearrangements were 94,082. The study, taken as a whole, reports: Sampling times differed between sustained-remission and progressing patients.

Details on this clone: The antigen remains unidentified.

Method: immunoSEQ multiplex PCR; TCRdb's copy keeps in-frame clones and lacks some. The repertoire holds under 200,000 clones, with around 80% as singletons. The clonotype comes from a human donor with chronic lymphocytic leukemia. The sequencing used PBMCs, collected after 24 months of ibrutinib treatment.

In nucleotides, the CDR3 is TGTGCCAGCAGCCAAGATTTGTTGTTGCGGGGGTACAATGAGCAGTTCTTC. Translation gives CASSQDLLLRGYNEQFF. V and J are TRBV14 and TRBJ2-1; TRBD2 agrees at 7 bases. Per germline, CDR1 SGHDN and CDR2 FVKESK. The CDR3 length is 17 residues. After removal of 0 bases from V and 4 bases from J, the junction contained 9 bases not matched to a gene. The complete variable domain, with remaining parts taken from reference TRBV14 and TRBJ2-1, reads EAGVTQFPSHSVIEKGQTVTLRCDPISGHDNLYWYRRVMGKEIKFLLHFVKESKQDESGMPNNRFLAERTGGTYSTLKVQPAELEDSGVYFCASSQDLLLRGYNEQFFGPGTRLTVL.